A single sample gave rise to the 15 T cell receptor beta chains below, sequenced in a study of PD-1 blockade in classical Hodgkin lymphoma. Assay used: immunoSEQ multiplex PCR; TCRdb lists only in-frame clones, some missing. The data contain 13,000 to 15,000 clones, about four fifths of them singletons. Time point defined: cycle 4 day 1 (C4D1), after five to seven weeks of nivolumab. All the patients suffered relapse after autologous stem cell transplantation, and brentuximab vedotin exposure differed. Material: peripheral blood mononuclear cells (PBMCs), obtained before the fourth cycle of nivolumab. The receptors stem from a human donor with classical Hodgkin lymphoma.

V usage is TRBV6-1 and J usage is TRBJ2-7; D is possibly TRBD1 (6 bases). The CDR3 runs to 14 residues. Germline values: CDR1 MNHNS, CDR2 SASEGT. The V and J ends lost 8 bases and 2 bases respectively, with 16 bases between them. The chain's CDR3 is CASQATGSPYEQYF. The CDR3 nucleotides are TGTGCCAGCCAGGCGACAGGCAGCCCCTACGAGCAGTACTTC.

This rearrangement joins TRBV6-1 to TRBJ2-1, with no clear D. Germline assignment: CDR1 MNHNS and CDR2 SASEGT. V dropped 4 bases and J dropped 5 bases, with 9 bases sitting between them. CDR3 length: 13 residues. CDR3 loop: CASSVGIDNEQFF. The CDR3 nucleotides read TGTGCCAGCAGTGTTGGCATAGACAATGAGCAGTTCTTC.

The chain combines TRBV12-5 with TRBJ2-1; 9 bases align to TRBD2. V shed 0 bases, J shed 7 bases, and the junction held 7 bases outside the gene matches. This CDR3 has 16 amino acids. From germline, CDR1 is LGHNT and CDR2 FRNRAP. CDR3 DNA sequence: TGTGCTAGTGGTTTGGTAGTAGCGGGGGCGGGGAATGAGCAGTTCTTC. Its protein is CASGLVVAGAGNEQFF.

V usage is TRBV4-1 and J usage is TRBJ2-5, with D perhaps TRBD2 (7 bases). Germline CDR1 and CDR2: MGHRA and YSYEKL. The V and J ends lost 3 bases and 4 bases respectively, with 9 bases between them. The CDR3 length is 13 residues. CDR3 DNA sequence: TGCGCCAGCAGCCAGAGGGGGGGAGAGACCCAGTACTTC. This gives the protein CASSQRGGETQYF.

The chain has TRBV7-2 and TRBJ1-5; TRBD1 aligns across 7 bases. Germline V gene lookup returns CDR1 SGHTA and CDR2 FQGNSA. The CDR3 sequence is 15 residues long. The trim removed 5 bases at V and 0 bases at J, leaving 4 bases unmatched. The CDR3 DNA is TGTGCCAGCAGCACCCAGGGGGGTAGCAATCAGCCCCAGCATTTT. It yields the protein CASSTQGGSNQPQHF. Complete variable domain (other parts from reference TRBV7-2 and TRBJ1-5): GAGVSQSPSNKVTEKGKDVELRCDPISGHTALYWYRQSLGQGLEFLIYFQGNSAPDKSGLPSDRFSAERTGGSVSTLTIQRTQQEDSAVYLCASSTQGGSNQPQHFGDGTRLSIL.

The chain combines TRBV28 with TRBJ1-5; D remains ambiguous. Trimming removed 6 bases at V and 9 bases at J, with 12 bases between. This CDR3 has 12 amino acids. In germline, CDR1 is MDHEN, CDR2 SYDVKM. The CDR3 region has the DNA TGTGCCAGCAGCCAACCCCTTGGGCCCCAGCATTTT. This codes for CASSQPLGPQHF.

The gene calls are TRBV4-2 and TRBJ2-5; D possibly matches TRBD1 or TRBD2 (5 bases each). Trimming took 1 base from V and 4 from J, leaving 13 bases between them. This CDR3 spans 15 amino acids. Germline CDR1 LGHNA, CDR2 YNFKEQ. The CDR3 sequence: CASSQGSGTPETQYF. Here the CDR3 DNA reads TGTGCCAGCAGCCAAGGGTCCGGGACGCCAGAGACCCAGTACTTC.

The chain joins TRBV7-2 to TRBJ2-7; TRBD1 matches 9 bases. The V and J ends lost 3 bases and 9 bases, in that order; junction bases with no gene match: 9. The CDR3 loop spans 14 amino acids. Germline V gene data show CDR1 as SGHTA and CDR2 as FQGNSA. The CDR3 DNA reads as TGTGCCAGCAGCTTGACGGACAGGGGTGATAGGCAGTACTTC. Protein sequence: CASSLTDRGDRQYF.

The chain has TRBV6-1 and TRBJ1-1, with no clear D. V was shortened by 5 bases and J by 5 bases, with 12 bases between the two germline ends. The CDR3 sequence is 13 residues long. Germline V lookup: CDR1 MNHNS, CDR2 SASEGT. CDR3 in DNA: TGTGCCAGCAGTCCAGTGGAGACAACTGAAGCTTTCTTT. Translated, it gives CASSPVETTEAFF.

This chain uses TRBV5-1 with TRBJ2-6, with D possibly matching TRBD1 (6 bases). This CDR3 has 18 amino acids. Trimming removed 0 bases at V and 1 base at J, with 14 bases between. Germline-derived CDR1 and CDR2 are SGHRS and YFSETQ. CDR3 loop: CASSLDRVSTSGANVLTF. Written as DNA, the CDR3 is TGCGCCAGCAGCTTGGACAGGGTATCGACATCTGGGGCCAACGTCCTGACTTTC.

This clone was observed a single time. The chain couples TRBV7-9 to TRBJ2-3; D not certain. Germline V gene lookup returns CDR1 SEHNR and CDR2 FQNEAQ (reference sequence). Trimming left V 5 bases short and J 1 base short, with 4 bases between. The CDR3 extends over 12 amino acids. In DNA form, the CDR3 reads TGTGCCAGCAGCAGGGGCACAGATACGCAGTATTTT. It translates to CASSRGTDTQYF.

This rearrangement joins TRBV19 to TRBJ2-2; maybe TRBD2 (6 bases). The V end lost 7 bases, the J end lost 1 base, and 22 bases lay between the germline ends. The CDR3 is 18 residues long. The germline V gene has CDR1 LNHDA and CDR2 SQIVND (reference sequence). CDR3 sequence (DNA): TGTGCCAGTATGAATGGCGGGAAACACCTACAGAACACCGGGGAGCTGTTTTTT. This gives the protein CASMNGGKHLQNTGELFF. Full variable domain (outside the CDR3, taken from reference TRBV19 and TRBJ2-2): DGGITQSPKYLFRKEGQNVTLSCEQNLNHDAMYWYRQDPGQGLRLIYYSQIVNDFQKGDIAEGYSVSREKKESFPLTVTSAQKNPTAFYLCASMNGGKHLQNTGELFFGEGSRLTVL.

V is TRBV19 and J is TRBJ1-1, with 11 nucleotides matching TRBD1. Trimming cost V 3 bases and J 0 bases; bases outside gene matches: 3. The germline gives CDR1 LNHDA, CDR2 SQIVND (reference sequence). The CDR3 totals 16 residues. CDR3 sequence reads: CASSIWGQGVNTEAFF. DNA of the CDR3: TGTGCCAGTAGTATCTGGGGACAGGGGGTGAACACTGAAGCTTTCTTT.

The chain couples TRBV7-9 to TRBJ1-4, with 10 bases that match TRBD1. With 5 bases clipped from V and 4 bases from J, the junction kept 16 bases outside the gene matches. Germline V lookup: CDR1 SEHNR, CDR2 FQNEAQ (reference sequence). This CDR3 is 19 amino acids long. In DNA, the CDR3 is TGTGCCAGCAGCAGATTGCCCGGGACAGGGGTACATATTAATGAAAAACTGTTTTTT. It yields the protein CASSRLPGTGVHINEKLFF. The whole variable domain, remainder taken from reference TRBV7-9 and TRBJ1-4, is DTGVSQNPRHKITKRGQNVTFRCDPISEHNRLYWYRQTLGQGPEFLTYFQNEAQLEKSRLLSDRFSAERPKGSFSTLEIQRTEQGDSAMYLCASSRLPGTGVHINEKLFFGSGTQLSVL.

The chain couples TRBV10-2 to TRBJ1-5; TRBD1 is a possible D gene (5 bases). The V gene lost 0 bases and the J gene lost 5 bases, with 14 bases spanning the gap. CDR1 is WSHSY, CDR2 SAAADI, per germline. The CDR3 length is 16 residues. The DNA of the CDR3 is TGCGCCAGCAGTGAGTCGAAAGGGGCGGTTTATCAGCCCCAGCATTTT. Translating gives CASSESKGAVYQPQHF.